The source of this TCR beta chain is a study of T-cell reconstitution after alpha-beta-depleted transplantation in children. This CDR3 region has 13 residues. The ends were cut back, 5 bases at V and 4 bases at J, with 11 bases in the middle. The germline gives CDR1 SGHVS, CDR2 FNYEAQ. The table lists this clonotype with many counts. Its antigen is not known. The library targeted TCRbeta and was prepared with unique molecular identifiers. TCRdb independently ran MiXCR on the PCR reads; one entry per CDR3 protein. The table shows roughly 100,000 distinct CDR3 sequences, with about 6.8% occurring only once. Regarding the study as a whole: Counts and diversity of T cells one year after transplant came mostly from newly produced T cells. Reported findings indicate that, about two months after transplant, alpha-beta T cells came from several hundred expanded clones, which were derived from non-depleted graft cells. Where some patients showed high TCRbeta diversity at day 60, it came from recipient T cells and thymic progenitors that had survived.

The chain joins TRBV7-6 to TRBJ2-5; tentatively, D is TRBD1 or TRBD2 (5 bases each). The TCR originated in a boy aged 2 to 10 with acute lymphoblastic leukemia, due to receive a stem cell transplant. Sequenced here: PBMCs, sampled before TCRalphabeta/CD19-depleted stem cell transplant. The CDR3 is CASSATRGETQYF. Here the CDR3 DNA reads TGTGCCAGCAGCGCTACTAGGGGAGAGACCCAGTACTTC.